A selection of T cell receptor beta chains follows, all from one sample in a study of beta chain features in type 1 diabetes. Generated by immunoSEQ multiplex PCR, the TCRdb table keeps only in-frame clones and is missing some. In the table there are about 410,000 clones, more than 11% of which are singletons. The sequenced sample consisted of naive CD4+ T cells from blood. The receptors stem from a man aged 30-40 years in good health. The CDR3 runs from the conserved cysteine through the conserved F or W. The D gene is left open where the match is weak. Rows may omit the clone size; those that give it use once, few, many or a size class.

D	length	V	size	J	DNA	CDR3
TRBD1	15	TRBV5-1	few	TRBJ2-5	TGCGCCAGCAGCCTGGGGACAGGGGGCGTGAAGACCCAGTACTTC	CASSLGTGGVKTQYF
NA	12	TRBV7-2	NA	TRBJ2-1	TGTGCCAGCAGCAACAGGGCACGTGAGCAGTTCTTC	CASSNRAREQFF
NA	15	TRBV6-6	NA	TRBJ2-1	TGTGCCAGCAGTTACGGAACTAGCTCTTGGACTGAGCAGTTCTTC	CASSYGTSSWTEQFF
NA	13	TRBV4-3	NA	TRBJ2-5	TGCGCCAGCAGCCAAGGGGAGAAGGGGACCCAGTACTTC	CASSQGEKGTQYF
TRBD1	16	TRBV14	few	TRBJ1-2	TGTGCCAGCAGCCAAGGGGGGACAGATCTTCGCTATGGCTACACCTTC	CASSQGGTDLRYGYTF
NA	15	TRBV25-1	NA	TRBJ2-4	TGTGCCAGCAGTGACCAACGGGTCGGCAAAAACATTCAGTACTTC	CASSDQRVGKNIQYF
NA	13	TRBV7-2	NA	TRBJ2-7	TGTGCCAGCAGCTTAGCAGGCACGTACGAGCAGTACTTC	CASSLAGTYEQYF
TRBD2	14	TRBV6-1	NA	TRBJ2-1	TGTGCCAGCAAGGGACTAGCCGGGGTCCATGAGCAGTTCTTC	CASKGLAGVHEQFF
NA	13	TRBV30	few	TRBJ1-1	TGTGCCTGGAAGCTGACAGTGAACACTGAAGCTTTCTTT	CAWKLTVNTEAFF
NA	16	TRBV7-9	NA	TRBJ1-5	TGTGCCAGCAGCTTAGCGAACAGGGCTGGCAATCAGCCCCAGCATTTT	CASSLANRAGNQPQHF
NA	12	TRBV13	NA	TRBJ2-5	TGTGCCAGCAGCTTATCGGTAGAGACCCAGTACTTC	CASSLSVETQYF
NA	14	TRBV4-1	NA	TRBJ2-3	TGCGCCAGCAGCAAGGGGTTTTCCACAGATACGCAGTATTTT	CASSKGFSTDTQYF
NA	14	TRBV5-1	few	TRBJ2-3	TGCGCCAGCAGCTTATCGGGGTCCACAGATACGCAGTATTTT	CASSLSGSTDTQYF
TRBD1	15	TRBV2	NA	TRBJ1-1	TGTGCCAGCATCCGGGACAGGACAGGGACGACTGAAGCTTTCTTT	CASIRDRTGTTEAFF
NA	14	TRBV15	few	TRBJ2-1	TGTGCCACCAGTGGAGGACGGCCGTACAATGAGCAGTTCTTC	CATSGGRPYNEQFF
TRBD1	15	TRBV7-3	few	TRBJ2-1	TGTGCCAGCAGCCTTGGACAGGGAGGATACAATGAGCAGTTCTTC	CASSLGQGGYNEQFF